Following are 26 T cell receptor beta chains from one sample sequenced in a study of control samples from healthy donors and cancer patients. Sequencing used immunoSEQ multiplex PCR; TCRdb keeps in-frame clones, though not all of them. Altogether 130,000 or so clones are present, more than 75% being singletons, with the ten largest covering about 8.7%. What was sequenced was blood. Every receptor here comes from a man in his forties in good health.

V usage is TRBV5-1 and J usage is TRBJ1-2; D unresolved. CDR1 is SGHRS and CDR2 is YFSETQ in the germline V gene. The V end was cut by 0 bases, the J end by 3 bases, with 9 bases between. This CDR3 has 14 amino acids. This CDR3 is CASSLATSYYGYTF. CDR3 DNA: TGCGCCAGCAGCTTGGCCACGTCTTACTATGGCTACACCTTC.

The V call is TRBV11-3, the J call TRBJ2-3; D might be TRBD2 (6 bases). The ends were cut back, 4 bases at V and 2 bases at J, with 22 bases in the middle. The CDR3 extends over 18 amino acids. Looked up from germline, CDR1 is SGHNT and CDR2 is YENEEA. The CDR3 sequence is CASSSPGVLAPFTDTQYF. In DNA form, the CDR3 reads TGTGCCAGCAGCTCTCCCGGCGTACTAGCCCCATTCACAGATACGCAGTATTTT.

The chain uses TRBV30 and TRBJ2-2; D gene unclear. The V and J ends lost 2 bases and 5 bases respectively, with 9 bases between them. Germline loops: CDR1 GTSNPN, CDR2 SVGIG (reference sequence). The CDR3 sequence is 13 residues long. The CDR3 protein is CAWSWEPTGELFF. The CDR3 DNA follows: TGTGCCTGGAGTTGGGAACCTACCGGGGAGCTGTTTTTT.

The V gene is TRBV19, the J gene TRBJ1-3, with D tentatively TRBD1 (5 bases). This CDR3 region has 15 residues. CDR1 and CDR2 (germline): LNHDA, SQIVND (reference sequence). V was pared by 5 bases and J by 0 bases, with 11 bases between. The CDR3 protein is CASSEGRNSGNTIYF. The CDR3 DNA follows: TGTGCCAGTAGTGAGGGACGGAACTCTGGAAACACCATATATTTT.

Concerning this clone: The same CDR3 also results from other DNA sequences found in this sample. The CDR3 DNA reads TGTGCCACCAGTGATTTGACCAGGGGGGGAAACAATGAGCAGTTCTTC. This sequence encodes CATSDLTRGGNNEQFF. This chain uses TRBV24-1 with TRBJ2-1; tentatively, D is TRBD1 or TRBD2 (7 bases each). The V gene lost 0 bases and the J gene lost 5 bases, with 13 bases spanning the gap. The CDR3 contains 16 residues. From germline, CDR1 is KGHDR and CDR2 SFDVKD.

This rearrangement joins TRBV4-3 to TRBJ1-1; 9 bases agree with TRBD1. V trimming: 0 bases; J trimming: 11 bases; junction bases outside the gene matches: 4. Germline assignment: CDR1 LGHNA and CDR2 YSLEER. The length of the CDR3 is 13 residues. The DNA of the CDR3 is TGCGCCAGCAGCCAAGATCGGGGGACAGGGGCTTTCTTT. As protein: CASSQDRGTGAFF.

V gene TRBV7-8 combines with J gene TRBJ1-4, with D unclear. The CDR3 has 15 amino acids. CDR1 is SGHVS and CDR2 is FQNEAQ in the germline V gene. The V gene lost 2 bases and the J gene lost 3 bases, with 10 bases spanning the gap. The DNA of the CDR3 is TGTGCCAGCAGCTTACTGCGGAGGGCTAATGAAAAACTGTTTTTT. It translates to CASSLLRRANEKLFF.

V gene TRBV6-2 or TRBV6-3 combines with J gene TRBJ2-1, with D possibly being TRBD1 (5 bases). Between the trimmed V and J ends, which lost 4 bases and 10 bases, there was a span of 14 bases. CDR1 and CDR2 from the germline V gene are MNHEY and SVGEGT. CDR3 length equals 13 residues. This CDR3 reads CASSWGPEREQFF. CDR3 DNA sequence: TGTGCCAGCAGTTGGGGCCCGGAGAGGGAGCAGTTCTTC.

The chain combines TRBV19 with TRBJ1-5; D is ambiguous. CDR1 and CDR2 from the germline V gene are LNHDA and SQIVND (reference sequence). V lost 1 base, J lost 0 bases, and 16 bases lay in between. The CDR3 is 18 residues long. The CDR3 protein is CASSIVQSGFGSNQPQHF. CDR3 in DNA: TGTGCCAGTAGTATAGTCCAGAGCGGGTTTGGTAGCAATCAGCCCCAGCATTTT.

This sequence joins TRBV9 and TRBJ2-5; TRBD2 matches at 8 bases. The germline gives CDR1 SGDLS, CDR2 YYNGEE. CDR3 length: 16 residues. With V trimmed by 0 bases and J by 5 bases, 9 bases remained unmatched. In DNA, the CDR3 is TGTGCCAGCAGCGTAGCCCACGGGGGGGCCTCTGAGACCCAGTACTTC. It yields the protein CASSVAHGGASETQYF.

V and J are TRBV9 and TRBJ2-5; 9 bases fit TRBD2. This CDR3 comprises 16 residues. Trimming cost V 3 bases and J 5 bases; bases outside gene matches: 11. Germline CDR1 is SGDLS and CDR2 is YYNGEE. The CDR3 sequence: CASSDRSGGGAETQYF. In DNA form, the CDR3 reads TGTGCCAGCAGCGACCGTAGTGGCGGGGGGGCCGAGACCCAGTACTTC.

In nucleotides, the CDR3 is TGTGCCAGCTCACCACCGTGGACGGGGGGGCCTGGCGAGCAGTACTTC. It translates to CASSPPWTGGPGEQYF. J is TRBJ2-7 and V is TRBV18; 8 nucleotides agree with TRBD2. The junction had 10 bases not matched to a gene; V was cut back by 0 bases and J by 6 bases. Per germline, CDR1 KGHSH and CDR2 LQKENI. CDR3 length: 16 residues.

V gene TRBV5-5 combines with J gene TRBJ2-2, with TRBD2 identical over 8 bases. The CDR3 runs 16 residues. From germline, CDR1 is SGHKS and CDR2 YYEKEE (reference sequence). V lost 5 bases to trimming and J lost 6 bases; unmatched junction nucleotides: 12. The CDR3 protein is CASRLSPGGLPGELFF. DNA for the CDR3: TGTGCCAGCAGACTCTCTCCGGGGGGGCTTCCCGGGGAGCTGTTTTTT.

This clone was detected only once. The chain employs TRBV9 and TRBJ2-2, with 7 bases fitting TRBD1. Germline CDR1 SGDLS, CDR2 YYNGEE. There are 15 residues in the CDR3. Germline trimming cut 3 bases from V and 1 base from J; bases unmatched to any gene: 3. The CDR3 reads CASSAGDRNTGELFF. The CDR3 nucleotides are TGTGCCAGCAGCGCAGGGGACAGGAACACCGGGGAGCTGTTTTTT.

The chain combines TRBV5-1 with TRBJ1-1, with D possibly matching TRBD1 (5 bases). The CDR3 runs 14 residues. The V gene's germline CDR1 is SGHRS and CDR2 YFSETQ. The V end was cut by 0 bases, the J end by 1 base, with 7 bases between. CDR3 amino acids: CASSLGQTNTEAFF. The CDR3 nucleotides are TGCGCCAGCAGCTTGGGACAGACGAACACTGAAGCTTTCTTT.

The chain couples TRBV11-2 to TRBJ1-2; 9 nucleotides match TRBD1. The CDR3 totals 14 residues. Looked up from germline, CDR1 is SGHAT and CDR2 is FQNNGV. Trimming cost V 4 bases and J 5 bases; bases outside gene matches: 5. DNA for the CDR3: TGTGCCAGCAGCTCCGGGACAGGGATGTATGGCTACACCTTC. Translation gives CASSSGTGMYGYTF. The entire variable domain, with the rest obtained from reference TRBV11-2 and TRBJ1-2, is as follows: EAGVAQSPRYKIIEKRQSVAFWCNPISGHATLYWYQQILGQGPKLLIQFQNNGVVDDSQLPKDRFSAERLKGVDSTLKIQPAKLEDSAVYLCASSSGTGMYGYTFGSGTRLTVV.

The CDR3 DNA reads as TGTGCCAGCAGCTACGATGCGAGCTCCGGGACGCAGTATTTT. Its protein product is CASSYDASSGTQYF. V and J are TRBV11-3 and TRBJ2-3; no clear D gene. CDR3 size: 14 residues. Trimming stripped 4 bases from V and 9 bases from J, with 17 bases between. Germline lookup yields CDR1 SGHNT and CDR2 YENEEA.

This chain joins TRBV15 and TRBJ1-2, with 9 bases fitting TRBD1. From germline, CDR1 is LNHNV and CDR2 YYDKDF (reference sequence). V was pared by 0 bases and J by 4 bases, with 3 bases of the junction left unmatched. This CDR3 contains 15 residues. CDR3 nucleotide sequence: TGTGCCACCAGCAGAGACGCGACAGGGGGCTATGGCTACACCTTC. This gives the protein CATSRDATGGYGYTF.

V is TRBV6-5 and J is TRBJ2-7, with D perhaps matching TRBD1 or TRBD2 (6 bases each). V lost 8 bases to trimming and J lost 4 bases, with 15 bases between them. Per germline, CDR1 MNHEY and CDR2 SVGAGI. This CDR3 spans 13 amino acids. The CDR3 sequence is CASGGLGPYEQYF. The CDR3 bases are TGTGCCAGCGGGGGGCTAGGGCCGTACGAGCAGTACTTC.

The rearrangement uses TRBV14 and TRBJ2-1, with TRBD2 identical over 14 bases. This CDR3 contains 21 residues. Germline values: CDR1 SGHDN, CDR2 FVKESK. J gave up 4 bases and V 0 bases, and 14 bases lay outside the gene matches. CDR3 in amino acids: CASSQDMGTSGGFKGYNEQFF. The CDR3 bases are TGTGCCAGCAGCCAAGATATGGGGACTAGCGGGGGATTCAAGGGGTACAATGAGCAGTTCTTC.

The genes are TRBV9 and TRBJ2-3; 8 nucleotides agree with TRBD2. J was trimmed by 8 bases and V by 0 bases; bases with no gene match: 5. The CDR3 is 14 amino acids. Germline V lookup: CDR1 SGDLS, CDR2 YYNGEE. CDR3 nucleotide sequence: TGTGCCAGCAGCGTAGAGACTAGCGCGACTACGCAGTATTTT. Its protein is CASSVETSATTQYF.

The V call is TRBV2, the J call TRBJ1-2; TRBD1 agrees at 11 bases. Germline-derived CDR1 and CDR2 are SNHLY and FYNNEI. The trim removed 8 bases at V and 7 bases at J, leaving 6 bases unmatched. This CDR3 contains 13 residues. The CDR3 loop is CASGAGTGGGYTF. In DNA form, the CDR3 reads TGTGCCAGCGGGGCCGGGACAGGGGGTGGCTACACCTTC.

This chain joins TRBV29-1 and TRBJ2-7, with 11 bases identical to TRBD1. V dropped 1 base and J dropped 2; count of bases not matched to a gene: 4. In germline, CDR1 is SQVTM, CDR2 ANQGSEA. The CDR3 consists of 15 residues. The CDR3 coding sequence is TGCAGCGTTGAAGTCGGACAGGGGGCCCCCTACGAGCAGTACTTC. Translation: CSVEVGQGAPYEQYF.

The V and J genes are TRBV24-1 and TRBJ2-1; D unresolved. There are 14 residues in the CDR3. CDR1 and CDR2 from the germline V gene are KGHDR and SFDVKD. V was shortened by 1 base and J by 8 bases, with 11 bases between the two germline ends. CDR3 sequence: CATSDLSGSDEQFF. In DNA form, the CDR3 reads TGTGCCACCAGTGATTTATCAGGATCTGATGAGCAGTTCTTC.

The chain employs TRBV6-5 and TRBJ2-5, with D perhaps assigned TRBD1 or TRBD2 (6 bases each). V lost 10 bases to trimming and J lost 5 bases, with 23 bases between them. The germline V gene has CDR1 MNHEY and CDR2 SVGAGI. This CDR3 has 15 residues. The CDR3 DNA reads TGTGCCACCTCCGGTTGGGGGGCAGGGCGGGAGACCCAGTACTTC. Translation: CATSGWGAGRETQYF.

For this clone: Other DNA variants within this sample encode the same CDR3. The chain employs TRBV12-3 or TRBV12-4 and TRBJ2-7; D is unresolved. The CDR3 loop spans 11 amino acids. Trimming removed 4 bases from V and 0 bases from J, with 1 base in between. This CDR3 is CASSYSYEQYF. The CDR3 DNA sequence: TGTGCCAGCAGTTACTCCTACGAGCAGTACTTC.